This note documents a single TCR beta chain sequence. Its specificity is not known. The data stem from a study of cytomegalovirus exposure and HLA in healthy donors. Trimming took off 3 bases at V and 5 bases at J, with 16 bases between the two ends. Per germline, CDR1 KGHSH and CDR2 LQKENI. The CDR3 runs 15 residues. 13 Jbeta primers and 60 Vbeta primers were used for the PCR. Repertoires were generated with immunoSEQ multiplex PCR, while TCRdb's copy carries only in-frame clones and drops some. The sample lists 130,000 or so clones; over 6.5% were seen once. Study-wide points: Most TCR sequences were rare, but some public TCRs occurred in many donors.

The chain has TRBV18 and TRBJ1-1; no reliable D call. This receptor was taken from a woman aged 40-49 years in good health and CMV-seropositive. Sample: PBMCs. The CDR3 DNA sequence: TGTGCCAGCTCACCCTTGAGGGCAGCGAGGACTGAAGCTTTCTTT. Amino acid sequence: CASSPLRAARTEAFF.